This TCR beta chain was documented in a study of Ad26.COV2.S vaccination and SARS-CoV-2 variants. Findings and caveats of the study: A substantial breadth of spike-specific CD8+ and CD4+ T cell responses after vaccination has been reported. Vaccinees and placebo recipients showed similar non-spike TCR breadth.

Treatment given: approximately 18 received Ad26.COV2.S at low or high dose, single or two shots; 5 received placebo; per-sample allocation not given. Specimens were obtained on day 63 following the first vaccine or placebo injection. Its platform was an Ad26 vector, and its expressed antigen was Wuhan-strain SARS-CoV-2 spike. The CDR3 totals 13 residues. Germline V CDR1 and CDR2: LNHNV, YYDKDF (reference sequence). Trimming removed 4 bases at V and 7 bases at J, with 14 bases between. Libraries were prepared by immunoSEQ multiplex PCR; TCRdb keeps only in-frame clonotypes and omits some of them. Among around 320,000 clones listed, roughly 84% were seen once. Details on this clone: What it binds is unknown.

The V gene is TRBV15, the J gene TRBJ2-7; D perhaps matches TRBD2 (6 bases). The sequence came from a person between 18 and 65 years old who received the Ad26.COV2.S COVID-19 vaccine or a placebo. The sample here was peripheral blood, taken in a trial of Ad26.COV2.S vaccine versus placebo. The CDR3 spells CATSMGGFEEQYF. In DNA, the CDR3 is TGTGCCACCAGCATGGGAGGATTTGAGGAGCAGTACTTC.